The rows below give T cell receptor beta chains drawn from one sample of a study of tumor-infiltrating lymphocytes in primary liver carcinoma. MiXCR, run by TCRdb on the multiplex PCR reads, gives a single entry per CDR3 protein. The sample contains roughly 100,000 distinct CDR3 sequences, roughly 80% of which appear only once. Sequencing input: liver tumor tissue from sampling region 3. Receptors originate from a man in his forties with primary liver carcinoma and hepatitis B virus infection. CDR3s include the opening cysteine and the closing phenylalanine or tryptophan. Fields, in order: clone size, J gene, V gene, D gene, CDR3 DNA, CDR3 protein. A D gene is named only where the DNA matches it firmly. Size tells how often a clone was seen (once, few, many) or the class of an expanded clone, and some rows leave it out.

size: .
J: TRBJ1-1
V: TRBV20-1
D: .
DNA: TGCAGTGCTAGTGGCTACGAGGGCGGGACTGAAGCTTTCTTT
CDR3: CSASGYEGGTEAFF

size: .
J: TRBJ2-2
V: TRBV12-3/TRBV12-4
D: .
DNA: TGTGCCAGTAGCCCCCGGGAGTCCGGGGAGCCGTTATTT
CDR3: CASSPRESGEPLF

size: .
J: TRBJ2-1
V: TRBV30
D: .
DNA: TGTGCCTGGAGTGTGTATGGAAGGTTAGCGAGTTACAATGAGGAGTTCTTC
CDR3: CAWSVYGRLASYNEEFF

size: .
J: TRBJ1-1
V: TRBV7-6
D: .
DNA: TGTGCCAGCAGCTTGGGTGGGACCCTGACAGAGAACACTGAAGCTTTCTTT
CDR3: CASSLGGTLTENTEAFF

size: .
J: TRBJ2-6
V: TRBV6-5
D: TRBD2
DNA: TGTGTCAGCAGTTCGTCCGGGGCTAGCGGGTATTCTGGGGCCAACGTCCTGAGTTTC
CDR3: CVSSSSGASGYSGANVLSF

size: .
J: TRBJ2-7
V: TRBV7-9
D: .
DNA: TGTGCCAGCAGCTTAGGTCGATACAAGCAGTACTTC
CDR3: CASSLGRYKQYF

size: .
J: TRBJ2-1
V: TRBV29-1
D: TRBD2
DNA: TGCGGCGTTGGACTAGCGGGATGGTTCTACAATGAGCAGTGCTTC
CDR3: CGVGLAGWFYNEQCF

size: .
J: TRBJ2-5
V: TRBV6-5
D: .
DNA: TGCGCCAGCAGTTACTCGAATCCTGGGGAGACCCAGTGCTTC
CDR3: CASSYSNPGETQCF

size: .
J: TRBJ1-2
V: TRBV28
D: .
DNA: TGTGCCAGCCACCTACCGGGGCAGGGAACCTATGGCTACATCTTC
CDR3: CASHLPGQGTYGYIF

size: .
J: TRBJ1-1
V: TRBV5-1
D: .
DNA: TGCGTCAGCAGCGACAGGCCGGGATGGAACACTGAAGCTTTCTTT
CDR3: CVSSDRPGWNTEAFF

size: .
J: TRBJ1-2
V: TRBV4-2
D: .
DNA: TGTGCCAGCCGCCAAGATCGAACAAGCTGGGGCTACACCTTC
CDR3: CASRQDRTSWGYTF

size: .
J: TRBJ2-7
V: TRBV6-2/TRBV6-3
D: .
DNA: TGTGCCAGCAACATTTCGAGGACGACCTACGAGCAGTACTTC
CDR3: CASNISRTTYEQYF

size: few
J: TRBJ2-1
V: TRBV6-2/TRBV6-3
D: .
DNA: TGTCCCAGTAGCTACCACAATGAGCAGTTCTTC
CDR3: CPSSYHNEQFF

size: once
J: TRBJ1-5
V: TRBV4-1
D: .
DNA: TGCTCCAGCAGTCCCACAGAGGGGAGCAATCAGTCCCCGCATTTT
CDR3: CSSSPTEGSNQSPHF

size: once
J: TRBJ1-2
V: TRBV10-3
D: TRBD1
DNA: TGTGCCATCAAGGGGGCAGAACACTATGGCTACACCTTC
CDR3: CAIKGAEHYGYTF

size: .
J: TRBJ1-4
V: TRBV11-2
D: .
DNA: TGTGCCAGCAGCTTAGATCAAGAAGCTGGAATACTGTTTTTT
CDR3: CASSLDQEAGILFF

size: .
J: TRBJ2-3
V: TRBV29-1
D: TRBD2
DNA: TGCAGCGTTGTTAAATTACTAGCGGGATGGGATACGCAGTATTTT
CDR3: CSVVKLLAGWDTQYF

size: many
J: TRBJ2-7
V: TRBV10-3
D: .
DNA: TGTGCCATCAGTGGGCAGGGCTACGAGCAGTACTTC
CDR3: CAISGQGYEQYF